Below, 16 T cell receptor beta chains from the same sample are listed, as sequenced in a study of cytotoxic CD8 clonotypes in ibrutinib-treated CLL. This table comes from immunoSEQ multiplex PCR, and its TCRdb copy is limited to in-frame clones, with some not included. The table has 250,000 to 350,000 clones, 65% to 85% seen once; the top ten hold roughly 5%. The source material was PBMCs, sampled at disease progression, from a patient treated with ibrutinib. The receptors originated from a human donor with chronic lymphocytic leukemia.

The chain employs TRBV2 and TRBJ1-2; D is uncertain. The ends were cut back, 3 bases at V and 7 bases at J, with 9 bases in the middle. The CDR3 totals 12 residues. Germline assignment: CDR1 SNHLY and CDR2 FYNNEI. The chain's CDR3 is CASSEVGSGYTF. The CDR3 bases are TGTGCCAGCAGTGAGGTGGGAAGTGGCTACACCTTC.

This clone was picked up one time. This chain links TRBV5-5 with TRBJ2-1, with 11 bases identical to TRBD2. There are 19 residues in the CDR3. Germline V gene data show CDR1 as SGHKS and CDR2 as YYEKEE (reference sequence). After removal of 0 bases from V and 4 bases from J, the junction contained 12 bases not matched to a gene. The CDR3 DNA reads TGTGCCAGCAGCTTGGTCTTAGCGGGAGGGGGCTTCGGGTACAATGAGCAGTTCTTC. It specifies CASSLVLAGGGFGYNEQFF.

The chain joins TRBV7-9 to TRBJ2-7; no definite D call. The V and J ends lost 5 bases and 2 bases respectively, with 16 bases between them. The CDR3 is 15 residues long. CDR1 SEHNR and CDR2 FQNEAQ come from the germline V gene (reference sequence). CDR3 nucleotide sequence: TGTGCCAGCAGCCCCTCGAGTCCTGTTGCCTACGAGCAGTACTTC. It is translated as CASSPSSPVAYEQYF.

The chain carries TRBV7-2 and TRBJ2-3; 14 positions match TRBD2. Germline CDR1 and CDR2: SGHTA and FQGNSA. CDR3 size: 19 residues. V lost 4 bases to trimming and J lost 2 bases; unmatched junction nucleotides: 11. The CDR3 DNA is TGTGCCAGCAGCTCCTTGGGACTAGCGGGGGCCACTAACACAGATACGCAGTATTTT. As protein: CASSSLGLAGATNTDTQYF.

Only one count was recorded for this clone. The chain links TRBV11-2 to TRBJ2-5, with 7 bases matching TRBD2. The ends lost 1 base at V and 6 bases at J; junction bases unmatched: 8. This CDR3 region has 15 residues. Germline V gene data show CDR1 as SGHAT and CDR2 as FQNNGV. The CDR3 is CASSLGGESGKTQYF. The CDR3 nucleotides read TGTGCCAGCAGCTTAGGGGGGGAGAGCGGGAAGACCCAGTACTTC.

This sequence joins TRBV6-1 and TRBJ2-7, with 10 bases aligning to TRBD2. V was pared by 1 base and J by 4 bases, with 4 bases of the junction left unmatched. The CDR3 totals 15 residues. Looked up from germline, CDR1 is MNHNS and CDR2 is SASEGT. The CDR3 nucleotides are TGTGCCAGCAGTGAAGGGGGACTAGCGACATACGAGCAGTACTTC. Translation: CASSEGGLATYEQYF.

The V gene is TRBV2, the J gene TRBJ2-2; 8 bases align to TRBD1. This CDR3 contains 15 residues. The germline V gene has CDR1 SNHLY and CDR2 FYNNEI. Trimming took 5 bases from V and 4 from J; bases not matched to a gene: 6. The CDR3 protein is CASSIGQGSTGELFF. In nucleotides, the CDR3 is TGTGCCAGCAGTATTGGACAGGGAAGCACCGGGGAGCTGTTTTTT.

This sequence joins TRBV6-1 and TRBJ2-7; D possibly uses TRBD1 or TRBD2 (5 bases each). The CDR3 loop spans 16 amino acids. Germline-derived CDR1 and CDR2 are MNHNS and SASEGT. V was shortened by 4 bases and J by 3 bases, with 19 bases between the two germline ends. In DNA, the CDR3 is TGTGCCAGCAGTGTTCCCCCGCGAGGGGTAATCTACGAGCAGTACTTC. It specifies CASSVPPRGVIYEQYF.

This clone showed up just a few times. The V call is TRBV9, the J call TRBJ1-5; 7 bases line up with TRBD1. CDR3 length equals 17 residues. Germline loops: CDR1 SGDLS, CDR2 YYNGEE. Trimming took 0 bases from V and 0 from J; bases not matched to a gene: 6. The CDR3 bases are TGTGCCAGCAGCGTAGAGGGGCAGGGGGATAGCAATCAGCCCCAGCATTTT. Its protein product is CASSVEGQGDSNQPQHF.

CDR3 residues: CASKAPLAGGQETQYF. CDR3 in DNA: TGTGCCAGCAAAGCCCCACTAGCGGGGGGCCAAGAGACCCAGTACTTC. The V gene is TRBV2, the J gene TRBJ2-5, with 12 bases fitting TRBD2. The CDR3 consists of 16 residues. With 7 bases clipped from V and 1 base from J, the junction kept 7 bases outside the gene matches. Germline assignment: CDR1 SNHLY and CDR2 FYNNEI.

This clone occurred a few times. The CDR3 spells CASSAQETQYF. CDR3 DNA: TGTGCCAGCAGCGCTCAAGAGACCCAGTACTTC. The rearrangement uses TRBV7-6 and TRBJ2-5; D gene unclear. In germline, CDR1 is SGHVS, CDR2 FNYEAQ. The length of the CDR3 is 11 residues. The V end lost 5 bases, the J end lost 2 bases, and 3 bases lay between the germline ends.

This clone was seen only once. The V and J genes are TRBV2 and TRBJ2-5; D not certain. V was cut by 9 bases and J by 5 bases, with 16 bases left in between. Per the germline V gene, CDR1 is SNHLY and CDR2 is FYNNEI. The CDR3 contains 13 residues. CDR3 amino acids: CASSSDWRETQYF. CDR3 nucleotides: TGTGCCAGTTCGTCCGACTGGCGGGAGACCCAGTACTTC.

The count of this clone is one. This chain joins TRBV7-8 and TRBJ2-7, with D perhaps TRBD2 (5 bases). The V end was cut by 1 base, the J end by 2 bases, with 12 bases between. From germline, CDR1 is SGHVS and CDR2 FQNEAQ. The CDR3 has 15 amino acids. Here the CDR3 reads CASSLGPQRTYEQYF. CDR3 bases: TGTGCCAGCAGCTTAGGCCCGCAGCGGACCTACGAGCAGTACTTC.

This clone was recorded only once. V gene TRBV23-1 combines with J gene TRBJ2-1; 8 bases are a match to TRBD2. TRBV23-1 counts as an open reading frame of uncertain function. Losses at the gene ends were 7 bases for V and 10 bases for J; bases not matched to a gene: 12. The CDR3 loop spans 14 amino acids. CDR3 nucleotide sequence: TGCGCCAGCAATGCTTCGCGGGAGGTTTTGGAGCAGTTCTTC. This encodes CASNASREVLEQFF.

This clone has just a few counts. CDR3: CASSPTPGTATYEQYF. CDR3 in DNA: TGCGCCAGCAGCCCAACCCCCGGGACAGCAACCTACGAGCAGTACTTC. The chain links TRBV4-3 to TRBJ2-7; 7 bases line up with TRBD1. The junction had 11 bases not matched to a gene; V was cut back by 4 bases and J by 2 bases. Germline loops: CDR1 LGHNA, CDR2 YSLEER. This CDR3 region has 16 residues.

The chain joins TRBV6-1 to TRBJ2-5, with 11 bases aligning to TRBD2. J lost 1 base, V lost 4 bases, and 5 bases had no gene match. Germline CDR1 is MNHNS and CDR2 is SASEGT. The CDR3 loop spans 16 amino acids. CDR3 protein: CASSGWTSGFQETQYF. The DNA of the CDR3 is TGTGCCAGCAGTGGTTGGACTAGCGGGTTCCAAGAGACCCAGTACTTC.